A single sample is the source of the 20 T cell receptor beta chains below, sequenced in a study of cytomegalovirus exposure and HLA in healthy donors. Vbeta (60) and Jbeta (13) primers were used in the PCR. TCRdb keeps only in-frame clones here, not all; method: immunoSEQ multiplex PCR. The repertoire includes under 200,000 clones, roughly 77% of them detected once, and 1.9% sits in the top ten. Sequencing was done on a sample of PBMCs. These receptors all stem from a woman between 18 and 29 years old in good health and CMV-seronegative.

CDR3 in DNA: TGTGCCAGCAGACGTACGACAGAAAACACTGAAGCTTTCTTT. Protein sequence: CASRRTTENTEAFF. The V call is TRBV14, the J call TRBJ1-1; possibly TRBD1 for D (5 bases). V shed 6 bases and J shed 2 bases, with 13 bases lying between them. Germline-derived CDR1 and CDR2 are SGHDN and FVKESK. The CDR3 spans 14 residues. The full variable domain, in which reference TRBV14 and TRBJ1-1 provide the parts outside the CDR3, is EAGVTQFPSHSVIEKGQTVTLRCDPISGHDNLYWYRRVMGKEIKFLLHFVKESKQDESGMPNNRFLAERTGGTYSTLKVQPAELEDSGVYFCASRRTTENTEAFFGQGTRLTVV.

This chain uses TRBV6-1 with TRBJ1-3; perhaps TRBD1 as D (5 bases). Germline CDR1 MNHNS, CDR2 SASEGT. The V end lost 8 bases, the J end lost 4 bases, and 15 bases lay between the germline ends. CDR3 length: 14 residues. The CDR3 spells CASLDWGSGNTIYF. In DNA, the CDR3 is TGTGCCAGCCTAGACTGGGGCTCGGGAAACACCATATATTTT.

This chain uses TRBV30 with TRBJ2-5, with 14 positions matching TRBD2. This CDR3 spans 13 amino acids. Trimming at V came to 5 bases and at J to 11 bases, leaving 7 bases not matched to a gene. CDR1 GTSNPN and CDR2 SVGIG come from the germline V gene (reference sequence). This CDR3 is CAWAGLAGVEQYF. The CDR3 region has the DNA TGTGCCTGGGCGGGACTAGCGGGAGTGGAGCAGTACTTC.

This clone was seen only a few times. V gene TRBV6-5 combines with J gene TRBJ2-7; D is possibly TRBD1 (5 bases). The V end lost 0 bases, the J end lost 2 bases, and 8 bases lay between the germline ends. There are 14 residues in the CDR3. Germline values: CDR1 MNHEY, CDR2 SVGAGI. CDR3 sequence: CASSYSSRAYEQYF. CDR3 DNA: TGTGCCAGCAGTTACTCGTCCAGGGCCTACGAGCAGTACTTC.

CDR3 DNA sequence: TGTGCCAGTAGAATTCCCGGTTCTCCTAATCAGCCCCAGCATTTT. Encoded protein: CASRIPGSPNQPQHF. This chain links TRBV19 with TRBJ1-5; the D is unclear. This CDR3 spans 15 amino acids. V gave up 6 bases and J gave up 4 bases, with 16 bases separating them. Germline values: CDR1 LNHDA, CDR2 SQIVND (reference sequence).

The chain is built from TRBV10-3 and TRBJ2-3, with 7 bases identical to TRBD1. The CDR3 extends over 12 amino acids. V lost 6 bases and J lost 6; bases outside the gene matches: 3. Germline CDR1 ENHRY, CDR2 SYGVKD. CDR3 in DNA: TGTGCCATCAGAGAACAGGGGGATACGCAGTATTTT. Its protein product is CAIREQGDTQYF.

The chain is built from TRBV11-2 and TRBJ1-3; D possibly corresponds to TRBD1 (6 bases). The CDR3 has 16 amino acids. V lost 3 bases and J 2 bases, leaving 14 bases between the germline ends. Germline assignment: CDR1 SGHAT and CDR2 FQNNGV. CDR3 in DNA: TGTGCCAGCAGCTTGGGGGGGGCTTCGGCTGGAAACACCATATATTTT. It codes for CASSLGGASAGNTIYF.

This clone was counted once. V gene TRBV9 combines with J gene TRBJ1-4; TRBD1 matches 8 bases. The V segment lost 2 bases and the J segment 7 bases; nucleotides outside the gene matches: 10. From germline, CDR1 is SGDLS and CDR2 YYNGEE. CDR3 length: 16 residues. The CDR3 loop reads CASSVGLGTGGEKLFF. The CDR3 DNA sequence: TGTGCCAGCAGCGTTGGGCTAGGGACAGGAGGTGAAAAACTGTTTTTT.

The chain uses TRBV18 and TRBJ1-1, with TRBD1 as a possible D gene (6 bases). This CDR3 contains 15 residues. CDR1 is KGHSH and CDR2 is LQKENI in the germline V gene. V lost 3 bases to trimming and J lost 3 bases, with 14 bases between them. CDR3: CASSPGAGLYTEAFF. The CDR3 nucleotides read TGTGCCAGCTCACCGGGGGCGGGTCTCTACACTGAAGCTTTCTTT.

The chain employs TRBV5-4 and TRBJ2-3, with D possibly TRBD2 on 6 matching bases. Trimming cost V 4 bases and J 6 bases, with 24 bases left between them. The CDR3 covers 17 residues. Germline CDR1 SGHNT, CDR2 YYREEE (reference sequence). CDR3 amino acids: CASSPQTSRRGLDTQYF. CDR3 nucleotide sequence: TGTGCCAGCAGCCCACAAACTAGCAGGCGTGGGCTGGATACGCAGTATTTT.

This chain uses TRBV11-1 with TRBJ1-3; 9 bases align to TRBD1. Unmatched junction bases numbered 4, after V lost 6 bases and J lost 4 bases. The CDR3 runs to 14 residues. CDR1 is SGHAT, CDR2 FQDESV, per germline (reference sequence). For the CDR3, the DNA is TGTGCCAGCAGACACAGGGGGCGCGGAAACACCATATATTTT. Translating gives CASRHRGRGNTIYF.

The chain is built from TRBV2 and TRBJ1-4; TRBD1 aligns across 7 bases. This CDR3 is built from 14 residues. The ends lost 6 bases at V and 7 bases at J; junction bases unmatched: 8. Germline values: CDR1 SNHLY, CDR2 FYNNEI. The CDR3, as DNA: TGTGCCAGCAGAGGGGACAGATCTTTTGAAAAACTGTTTTTT. Encoded protein: CASRGDRSFEKLFF.

CDR3 sequence (DNA): TGTGCCGCCTCCCCCCGGACTAGATTATATGAGCAGTTCTTC. Its protein product is CAASPRTRLYEQFF. The chain is built from TRBV19 and TRBJ2-1; 7 nucleotides agree with TRBD2. Germline V gives CDR1 LNHDA, CDR2 SQIVND (reference sequence). V gave up 11 bases and J gave up 8 bases; unmatched junction bases: 15. The CDR3 spans 14 residues.

This clone was seen a handful of times. The CDR3 sequence: CASSEGQGAFNEQFF. In nucleotides, the CDR3 is TGTGCCAGCAGTGAGGGACAGGGGGCCTTCAATGAGCAGTTCTTC. The chain has TRBV2 and TRBJ2-1; TRBD1 agrees at 12 bases. Germline-derived CDR1 and CDR2 are SNHLY and FYNNEI. V trimming: 3 bases; J trimming: 6 bases; junction bases outside the gene matches: 3. This CDR3 has 15 amino acids.

The chain combines TRBV25-1 with TRBJ2-7; the D gene is possibly TRBD2 (6 bases). V lost 4 bases and J 5 bases, leaving 12 bases between the germline ends. From germline, CDR1 is MGHDK and CDR2 SYGVNS. The CDR3 runs to 13 residues. CDR3 amino acids: CASSVGGMDEQYF. The CDR3 DNA is TGTGCCAGCAGTGTTGGAGGGATGGACGAGCAGTACTTC.

The chain carries TRBV15 and TRBJ2-1, with 10 bases matching TRBD1. Trimming cost V 1 base and J 0 bases; bases outside gene matches: 9. Germline CDR1 reads LNHNV; CDR2 reads YYDKDF (reference sequence). This CDR3 comprises 19 residues. CDR3 amino acids: CATSRGQGAPQNSYNEQFF. CDR3 nucleotide sequence: TGTGCCACCAGCAGAGGACAGGGGGCGCCCCAGAACTCCTACAATGAGCAGTTCTTC.

The chain's CDR3 is CASSLAGTSGRVSFEQFF. CDR3 bases: TGCGCCAGCAGCTTGGCGGGGACTAGCGGGAGGGTCAGTTTTGAGCAGTTCTTC. The gene calls are TRBV5-1 and TRBJ2-1, with TRBD2 identical over 16 bases. The V gene end was trimmed by 0 bases and the J gene end by 9 bases; junction bases not matched to a gene: 9. CDR3 length: 18 amino acids. The germline CDR1 and CDR2 sequences are SGHRS and YFSETQ.

The J gene is TRBJ1-3, the V gene TRBV7-9, with TRBD1 as a possible D gene (5 bases). CDR1 and CDR2 (germline): SEHNR, FQNEAQ (reference sequence). This CDR3 spans 14 amino acids. The V and J ends lost 5 bases and 4 bases respectively, with 12 bases between them. CDR3 in DNA: TGTGCCAGCAGCACCAGGGTGCCCGGAAACACCATATATTTT. Translating it yields CASSTRVPGNTIYF.

The chain couples TRBV10-3 to TRBJ1-2; no reliable D call. CDR1 and CDR2 (germline): ENHRY, SYGVKD. This CDR3 has 14 residues. V shed 3 bases and J shed 2 bases, with 10 bases lying between them. In DNA, the CDR3 is TGTGCCATCAGTGACGCGGCGGGGAACTATGGCTACACCTTC. This codes for CAISDAAGNYGYTF.

V usage is TRBV19 and J usage is TRBJ1-4; 7 bases line up with TRBD1. The CDR3 contains 15 residues. J was trimmed by 5 bases and V by 8 bases; bases with no gene match: 11. CDR1 LNHDA and CDR2 SQIVND come from the germline V gene (reference sequence). In DNA, the CDR3 is TGTGCCAGTGGGCGGCCAGGGGGTAGCAATGAAAAACTGTTTTTT. As protein: CASGRPGGSNEKLFF.